This T cell receptor beta chain is from a study of human T cells and chemical hapten exposure. Across the whole study: Mostly female, the patients presented with alopecia areata, totalis or universalis.

Time point specified: pre-sensitization, week 0. Sample treatment: therapeutic diphenylcyclopropenone sensitization with weekly scalp DPC. The starting material, unfractionated whole blood, was used for total RNA extraction. Study observations and caveats: Positively correlated with patch test score were the counts of PT1 expanded TCRs.

TCRdb re-analysed the RACE reads in MiXCR, keeping a single row per CDR3 protein. The repertoire holds 34,000 or so distinct CDR3 sequences, with 10% to 13% as singletons. Germline-derived CDR1 and CDR2 are SEHNR and FQNEAQ (reference sequence). Trimming took off 1 base at V and 6 bases at J, with 4 bases between the two ends. This CDR3 comprises 12 residues. This clonotype was seen at least ten times. What it binds is unknown. V is TRBV7-9 and J is TRBJ1-5; D uncertain. The sequenced sample was whole blood, obtained in connection with sensitization to the hapten diphenylcyclopropenone (DPC). This TCR derives from a man aged 50 or older with alopecia areata. Some clones in this sample may be carry-over from other donors' samples. CDR3 in amino acids: CASSLESQPQHF. The CDR3 DNA reads TGTGCCAGCAGCTTAGAAAGTCAGCCCCAGCATTTT.